These T cell receptor beta chains were read from a single sample in a study of blood T cell repertoires in COVID-19. Some clones are missing from TCRdb's copy, which holds only in-frame ones; the method was immunoSEQ multiplex PCR. This table has 200,000 or so clones, approximately 90% appearing once. The sequencing input was PBMCs or T cells enriched from blood (not recorded which). The receptor set was obtained from a middle-aged woman with acute COVID-19. Each CDR3 is given without its conserved first and last residue. The D gene is left open where the match is weak.

d_call: TRBD1; v_call: TRBV28; cdr3_aa: ASSLWGGQESYEQY
d_call: .; v_call: TRBV1; cdr3_aa: TSSQDWLAEQETQY
d_call: TRBD1; v_call: TRBV11-2; cdr3_aa: ASRLIGQGVNTGELF
d_call: .; v_call: TRBV7-2; cdr3_aa: ASSLGQGLYGYT
d_call: .; v_call: TRBV4-1; cdr3_aa: ASSQPLQGHNSPLH
d_call: .; v_call: TRBV6-5; cdr3_aa: ASSSQGSGANVLT
d_call: .; v_call: TRBV18; cdr3_aa: ASSSLDTLNTEAF
d_call: TRBD2; v_call: TRBV24-1; cdr3_aa: ATSDPASGGTQY
d_call: TRBD1; v_call: TRBV5-4; cdr3_aa: ASSSWTGINTEAF
d_call: .; v_call: TRBV7-8; cdr3_aa: ASSRSGGGFYGYT
d_call: .; v_call: TRBV7-2; cdr3_aa: ASTPKIRGNAEAF
d_call: .; v_call: TRBV5-8; cdr3_aa: ASSWSGNTEAF
d_call: TRBD1; v_call: TRBV19; cdr3_aa: ASSPQGQETQY
d_call: TRBD1; v_call: TRBV7-8; cdr3_aa: ASSLASQGAPLHGYT
d_call: .; v_call: TRBV2; cdr3_aa: ASMGRQDTQY
d_call: TRBD2; v_call: TRBV2; cdr3_aa: ASSDFSGSYSTDTQY
d_call: .; v_call: TRBV7-2; cdr3_aa: ASSLRTGGRTNQPQH
d_call: .; v_call: TRBV9; cdr3_aa: ASSVGGPTGYGYT
d_call: .; v_call: TRBV3-1/TRBV3-2; cdr3_aa: ASSQAREGVNEQF
d_call: .; v_call: TRBV15; cdr3_aa: ATSRGGGGVNEQF
d_call: .; v_call: TRBV7-2; cdr3_aa: ASSLRQIISVGSGNTIY
d_call: TRBD1; v_call: TRBV14; cdr3_aa: ASSQVFHTGAEAF
d_call: .; v_call: TRBV6-4; cdr3_aa: ASSDSRQEWGSPLH
d_call: .; v_call: TRBV5-1; cdr3_aa: ASTPRPGEDSPLH
d_call: TRBD2; v_call: TRBV5-5; cdr3_aa: ASSLIKAGALNTGELF
d_call: TRBD1; v_call: TRBV7-2; cdr3_aa: ASSPTGQSNSPLH
d_call: .; v_call: TRBV19; cdr3_aa: ASQAGGGSYNSPLH
d_call: .; v_call: TRBV7-2; cdr3_aa: ASSLNGGQETQY
d_call: .; v_call: TRBV21-1; cdr3_aa: ASSKAKDYPTANYGYT
d_call: .; v_call: TRBV4-3; cdr3_aa: ASSQDGRGGAF
d_call: .; v_call: TRBV5-1; cdr3_aa: ASSLTGSGNTIY
d_call: TRBD1; v_call: TRBV3-1/TRBV3-2; cdr3_aa: ASSQDRGRGPLH
d_call: .; v_call: TRBV5-1; cdr3_aa: ASSDTDRTRGTQY
d_call: TRBD1; v_call: TRBV4-1; cdr3_aa: ASSTRTGGSNTEAF
d_call: TRBD1; v_call: TRBV18; cdr3_aa: ASSPVRDSGIIGGYT
d_call: .; v_call: TRBV2; cdr3_aa: ASRAREAF
d_call: TRBD1; v_call: TRBV19; cdr3_aa: ASSTTGGSNYGYT
d_call: TRBD1; v_call: TRBV10-3; cdr3_aa: AISESGQGYGYT
d_call: TRBD1; v_call: TRBV11-2; cdr3_aa: ASSPRQGNTEAF
d_call: TRBD2; v_call: TRBV5-1; cdr3_aa: ASSTGLAGGQETQY
d_call: .; v_call: TRBV6-5; cdr3_aa: ASSSTYRNTEAF
d_call: TRBD1; v_call: TRBV28; cdr3_aa: ASIVGQGGGKLF
d_call: TRBD1; v_call: TRBV5-1; cdr3_aa: ASSHRQGASYEQY
d_call: .; v_call: TRBV3-1/TRBV3-2; cdr3_aa: ASSQGSPVAKNIQY
d_call: TRBD2; v_call: TRBV4-3; cdr3_aa: ASSQTPIGLAGEWYEQF
d_call: .; v_call: TRBV5-1; cdr3_aa: ASSLAGVKGYT
d_call: .; v_call: TRBV7-2; cdr3_aa: ASSFSATNEKLF
d_call: TRBD1; v_call: TRBV7-9; cdr3_aa: ASSLGDSSTQY
d_call: .; v_call: TRBV6-5; cdr3_aa: ASSRGSGGYT
d_call: .; v_call: TRBV6-5; cdr3_aa: ASSYSTLAGSGGYT
d_call: TRBD2; v_call: TRBV7-3; cdr3_aa: ASSPSSGGATKTDTQY
d_call: .; v_call: TRBV7-8; cdr3_aa: ASSLIGLALTDTQY
d_call: .; v_call: TRBV27; cdr3_aa: ASRRGGARNQPQH
d_call: TRBD2; v_call: TRBV9; cdr3_aa: ASSVGGSGGRTDTQY